Listed below are T cell receptor beta chains from one sample, sequenced in a study of blood T cells in healthy people across ages. TCRdb fed the 5' RACE reads into MiXCR, producing one record per CDR3 protein. The sample has about 970,000 distinct CDR3 sequences, roughly 51% seen once. The source material was blood. These receptors all stem from a woman aged 55-70 years in good health. Both conserved end residues are part of each CDR3. Fields, in order: CDR3 protein, CDR3 DNA, D gene, V gene, J gene, clone size. A D gene is named only where the DNA matches it firmly. Size tells how often a clone was seen (once, few, many) or the class of an expanded clone, and some rows leave it out.

CDR3aa: CASGTHDSQYF
CDR3nt: TGCGCCAGCGGTACCCACGATTCCCAGTACTTC
d_gene: -
v_gene: TRBV5-1
j_gene: TRBJ2-7
abundance: -

CDR3aa: CASSQRSGGSGSTKFF
CDR3nt: TGTGCCAGCAGCCAACGATCTGGGGGTAGCGGGAGTACGAAGTTCTTC
d_gene: TRBD2
v_gene: TRBV3-1
j_gene: TRBJ2-1
abundance: -

CDR3aa: CASSPDILAKNIQYF
CDR3nt: TGTGCCAGCTCACCAGACATTTTAGCCAAAAACATTCAGTACTTC
d_gene: -
v_gene: TRBV18
j_gene: TRBJ2-4
abundance: -

CDR3aa: CASSETVITTKNIQYF
CDR3nt: TGTGCCAGCAGTGAAACAGTAATAACCACCAAAAACATTCAGTACTTC
d_gene: -
v_gene: TRBV25-1
j_gene: TRBJ2-4
abundance: -

CDR3aa: CSATKREGQETQYF
CDR3nt: TGCAGTGCTACAAAGCGGGAGGGTCAAGAGACCCAGTACTTC
d_gene: TRBD2
v_gene: TRBV20-1
j_gene: TRBJ2-5
abundance: -

CDR3aa: CASSPGTEYYEQYF
CDR3nt: TGTGCCAGCAGCCCCGGGACTGAGTACTACGAGCAGTACTTC
d_gene: -
v_gene: TRBV4-2
j_gene: TRBJ2-7
abundance: -

CDR3aa: CASSYSGRKTAYEQYF
CDR3nt: TGTGCCAGCAGTTACTCGGGGCGGAAAACCGCCTACGAGCAGTACTTC
d_gene: -
v_gene: TRBV6-6
j_gene: TRBJ2-7
abundance: once

CDR3aa: CSAREPGGGENPYEQYF
CDR3nt: TGCAGTGCTAGAGAACCGGGAGGAGGAGAGAACCCCTACGAGCAGTACTTC
d_gene: TRBD2
v_gene: TRBV20-1
j_gene: TRBJ2-7
abundance: -

CDR3aa: CSVESGPSDYTF
CDR3nt: TGCAGCGTTGAATCGGGCCCTTCTGACTACACCTTC
d_gene: -
v_gene: TRBV29-1
j_gene: TRBJ1-2
abundance: -

CDR3aa: CASSLSIGTGTYEQYF
CDR3nt: TGTGCCAGCAGCTTGAGCATAGGGACAGGGACCTACGAGCAGTACTTC
d_gene: TRBD1
v_gene: TRBV5-5
j_gene: TRBJ2-7
abundance: few

CDR3aa: CASSLTPGNTQYF
CDR3nt: TGTGCCAGCAGTCTAACTCCGGGGAATACGCAGTATTTT
d_gene: -
v_gene: TRBV14
j_gene: TRBJ2-3
abundance: -

CDR3aa: CSARRTGGVNQPQHF
CDR3nt: TGCAGTGCTAGAAGGACCGGGGGCGTCAATCAGCCCCAGCATTTT
d_gene: -
v_gene: TRBV20-1
j_gene: TRBJ1-5
abundance: -

CDR3aa: CASSLAARDYGYTF
CDR3nt: TGTGCCAGCAGTTTAGCCGCACGCGACTATGGCTACACCTTC
d_gene: -
v_gene: TRBV28
j_gene: TRBJ1-2
abundance: -

CDR3aa: CASSELLASALGDTQYF
CDR3nt: TGTGCCAGCAGTGAATTACTAGCCTCTGCCTTAGGCGATACGCAGTATTTT
d_gene: -
v_gene: TRBV2
j_gene: TRBJ2-3
abundance: -

CDR3aa: CASSSDIGSHREAFF
CDR3nt: TGCGCCAGCAGCTCGGACATCGGATCCCATCGTGAAGCTTTCTTT
d_gene: -
v_gene: TRBV5-1
j_gene: TRBJ1-1
abundance: few

CDR3aa: CASSLARATEAFF
CDR3nt: TGTGCCAGCAGCTTAGCCAGGGCCACTGAAGCTTTCTTT
d_gene: -
v_gene: TRBV7-3
j_gene: TRBJ1-1
abundance: many

CDR3aa: CSASSGGTLDTQYF
CDR3nt: TGCAGTGCTAGCTCGGGAGGAACGTTAGATACGCAGTATTTT
d_gene: TRBD2
v_gene: TRBV20-1
j_gene: TRBJ2-3
abundance: -

CDR3aa: CASGTSGTDTQYF
CDR3nt: TGTGCCTCCGGGACTAGCGGCACAGATACGCAGTATTTT
d_gene: TRBD2
v_gene: TRBV10-3
j_gene: TRBJ2-3
abundance: many

CDR3aa: CAIGSLAGGIDEQFF
CDR3nt: TGTGCCATCGGAAGTCTAGCGGGAGGTATCGATGAGCAGTTCTTC
d_gene: TRBD2
v_gene: TRBV10-3
j_gene: TRBJ2-1
abundance: -

CDR3aa: CASSVGGKEYNEQFF
CDR3nt: TGTGCCAGCAGCGTCGGCGGCAAAGAGTACAATGAGCAGTTCTTC
d_gene: -
v_gene: TRBV4-2
j_gene: TRBJ2-1
abundance: -

CDR3aa: CATQGSLATDTQYF
CDR3nt: TGTGCCACTCAGGGATCACTAGCTACAGATACGCAGTATTTT
d_gene: -
v_gene: TRBV15
j_gene: TRBJ2-3
abundance: -

CDR3aa: CASRRGAEQFF
CDR3nt: TGTGCCTCACGGCGGGGCGCCGAGCAGTTCTTC
d_gene: -
v_gene: TRBV7-9
j_gene: TRBJ2-1
abundance: -

CDR3aa: CSARRGVMDIQYF
CDR3nt: TGCAGTGCTAGGAGGGGTGTTATGGACATTCAGTACTTC
d_gene: -
v_gene: TRBV20-1
j_gene: TRBJ2-4
abundance: -

CDR3aa: CASSYSSGRSYEQYF
CDR3nt: TGTGCCAGCAGTTACTCTAGCGGGAGGAGTTACGAGCAGTACTTC
d_gene: TRBD2
v_gene: TRBV6-5
j_gene: TRBJ2-7
abundance: -

CDR3aa: CSATLLAGNSYEQYF
CDR3nt: TGCAGTGCAACCCTACTAGCGGGAAACTCCTACGAGCAGTACTTC
d_gene: TRBD2
v_gene: TRBV20-1
j_gene: TRBJ2-7
abundance: few

CDR3aa: CSASASSGRDFSTDTQYF
CDR3nt: TGCAGTGCTAGTGCTTCTAGCGGGAGGGATTTCAGCACAGATACGCAGTATTTT
d_gene: TRBD2
v_gene: TRBV20-1
j_gene: TRBJ2-3
abundance: -

CDR3aa: CASSQRTSGRSEQYF
CDR3nt: TGTGCCAGCAGCCAAAGGACTAGCGGGAGGTCCGAGCAGTACTTC
d_gene: TRBD2
v_gene: TRBV11-3
j_gene: TRBJ2-7
abundance: -

CDR3aa: CASSPNRNQETQYF
CDR3nt: TGTGCCAGCTCACCAAACCGGAACCAAGAGACCCAGTACTTC
d_gene: -
v_gene: TRBV18
j_gene: TRBJ2-5
abundance: -

CDR3aa: CATSHGLYEQYF
CDR3nt: TGTGCCACTTCGCACGGACTCTACGAGCAGTACTTC
d_gene: -
v_gene: TRBV15
j_gene: TRBJ2-7
abundance: -

CDR3aa: CASSEAVVGNTEAFF
CDR3nt: TGTGCCAGCAGTGAAGCGGTCGTAGGTAACACTGAAGCTTTCTTT
d_gene: -
v_gene: TRBV2
j_gene: TRBJ1-1
abundance: -

CDR3aa: CASRMTLAGPTDTQYF
CDR3nt: TGTGCCAGCAGGATGACACTAGCGGGACCCACAGATACGCAGTATTTT
d_gene: TRBD2
v_gene: TRBV27
j_gene: TRBJ2-3
abundance: -

CDR3aa: CASSLLATHQETQYF
CDR3nt: TGTGCCAGCAGCTTACTAGCGACCCACCAAGAGACCCAGTACTTC
d_gene: -
v_gene: TRBV7-8
j_gene: TRBJ2-5
abundance: once

CDR3aa: CASSLQGTDGDTQYF
CDR3nt: TGTGCCAGCAGTTTACAGGGGACCGACGGGGATACGCAGTATTTT
d_gene: -
v_gene: TRBV28
j_gene: TRBJ2-3
abundance: -

CDR3aa: CASSLGPGLPYEQYF
CDR3nt: TGTGCCAGCAGTTTAGGACCGGGACTACCCTACGAGCAGTACTTC
d_gene: TRBD2
v_gene: TRBV12-3/TRBV12-4
j_gene: TRBJ2-7
abundance: few

CDR3aa: CASSESTLPLSLTDPGGNIQYF
CDR3nt: TGCGCCAGCAGTGAGTCGACTCTCCCCCTATCTCTGACGGATCCAGGGGGAAACATTCAGTACTTC
d_gene: TRBD1
v_gene: TRBV10-2
j_gene: TRBJ2-4
abundance: -

CDR3aa: CASSYWTSDTYEQYF
CDR3nt: TGTGCCAGCAGCTATTGGACTAGCGACACCTACGAGCAGTACTTC
d_gene: TRBD2
v_gene: TRBV11-2
j_gene: TRBJ2-7
abundance: few

CDR3aa: CASSRQGLAGALETQYF
CDR3nt: TGCGCCAGCAGCCGACAAGGACTAGCGGGAGCTCTTGAGACCCAGTACTTC
d_gene: TRBD2
v_gene: TRBV4-1
j_gene: TRBJ2-5
abundance: few

CDR3aa: CAIGGLAEETQYF
CDR3nt: TGTGCCATCGGGGGATTAGCGGAAGAGACCCAGTACTTC
d_gene: -
v_gene: TRBV10-3
j_gene: TRBJ2-5
abundance: -

CDR3aa: CASSPGLAVTTSTDTQYF
CDR3nt: TGTGCCAGCAGTCCCGGACTAGCCGTTACGACTAGCACAGATACGCAGTATTTT
d_gene: TRBD2
v_gene: TRBV12-3/TRBV12-4
j_gene: TRBJ2-3
abundance: -

CDR3aa: CASSLRDQQYF
CDR3nt: TGTGCCAGCAGTTTGCGGGACCAGCAGTACTTC
d_gene: -
v_gene: TRBV28
j_gene: TRBJ2-7
abundance: -